The text below deals with one T cell receptor (beta chain). This record comes from a study of blood T cell repertoires in COVID-19. The method was immunoSEQ multiplex PCR; TCRdb's version includes in-frame clones alone and lacks a portion of them. The data contain approximately 340,000 clones, roughly nine tenths of them singletons. V was clipped by 11 bases and J by 4 bases; unmatched bases: 8. The CDR3 runs 14 residues. Germline V gene sequence: CDR1 WSHSY, CDR2 SAAADI. The V and J genes are TRBV10-2 and TRBJ1-2; 12 nucleotides match TRBD1. What was sequenced was PBMCs or T cells enriched from blood (not recorded which). The source of this sequence is a woman aged 40 to 50 who had been exposed to COVID-19. The CDR3 here is CACVGQGAFYGYTF. In DNA, the CDR3 is TGCGCCTGCGTGGGACAGGGGGCATTCTATGGCTACACCTTC.